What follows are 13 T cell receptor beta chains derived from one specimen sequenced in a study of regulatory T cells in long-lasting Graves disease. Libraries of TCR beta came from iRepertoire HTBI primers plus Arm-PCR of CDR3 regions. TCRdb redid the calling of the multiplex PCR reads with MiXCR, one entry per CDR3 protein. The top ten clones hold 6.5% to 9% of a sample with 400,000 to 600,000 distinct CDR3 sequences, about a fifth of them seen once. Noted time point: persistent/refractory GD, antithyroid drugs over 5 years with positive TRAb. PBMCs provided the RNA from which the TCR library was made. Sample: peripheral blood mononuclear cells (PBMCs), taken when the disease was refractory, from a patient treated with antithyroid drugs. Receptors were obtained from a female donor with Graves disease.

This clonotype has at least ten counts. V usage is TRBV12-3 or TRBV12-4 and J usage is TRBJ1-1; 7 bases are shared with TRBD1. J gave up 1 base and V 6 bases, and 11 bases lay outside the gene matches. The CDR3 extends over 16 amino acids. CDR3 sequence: CASSPLGRTGNTEAFF. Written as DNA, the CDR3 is TGTGCCAGCAGCCCCCTTGGGCGGACAGGGAACACTGAAGCTTTCTTT.

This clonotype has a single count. The CDR3 protein is CASSLRREQFF. The CDR3 DNA reads TGTGCCAGCAGCCTCAGGCGTGAGCAGTTCTTC. V is TRBV3-1 and J is TRBJ2-1; D gene uncertain. From germline, CDR1 is LGHDT and CDR2 YNNKEL (reference sequence). V shed 4 bases and J shed 9 bases, with 7 bases lying between them. The CDR3 extends over 11 amino acids.

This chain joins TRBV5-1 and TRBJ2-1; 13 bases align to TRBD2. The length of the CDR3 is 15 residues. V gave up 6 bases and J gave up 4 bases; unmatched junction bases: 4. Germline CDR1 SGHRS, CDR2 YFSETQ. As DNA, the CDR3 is TGCGCCAGCACCCCACTAGCGGGAGGGTACAATGAGCAGTTCTTC. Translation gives CASTPLAGGYNEQFF. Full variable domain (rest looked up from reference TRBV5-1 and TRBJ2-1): KAGVTQTPRYLIKTRGQQVTLSCSPISGHRSVSWYQQTPGQGLQFLFEYFSETQRNKGNFPGRFSGRQFSNSRSEMNVSTLELGDSALYLCASTPLAGGYNEQFFGPGTRLTVL.

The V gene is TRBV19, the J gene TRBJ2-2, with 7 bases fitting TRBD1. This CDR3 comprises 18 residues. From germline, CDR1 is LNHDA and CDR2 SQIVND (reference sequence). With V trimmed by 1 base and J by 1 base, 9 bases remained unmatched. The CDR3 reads CASSIGDRAKWNTGELFF. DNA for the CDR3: TGTGCCAGTAGTATAGGAGACAGGGCTAAATGGAACACCGGGGAGCTGTTTTTT.

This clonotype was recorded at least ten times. CDR3 DNA sequence: TGTGCCAGCAGCACAGGGGGCTTTGGCTACACCTTC. Its translation: CASSTGGFGYTF. The chain employs TRBV6-1 and TRBJ1-2; the match to TRBD1 covers 9 bases. V trimming: 6 bases; J trimming: 7 bases; junction bases outside the gene matches: 3. Germline CDR1 MNHNS, CDR2 SASEGT. The CDR3 has 12 residues.

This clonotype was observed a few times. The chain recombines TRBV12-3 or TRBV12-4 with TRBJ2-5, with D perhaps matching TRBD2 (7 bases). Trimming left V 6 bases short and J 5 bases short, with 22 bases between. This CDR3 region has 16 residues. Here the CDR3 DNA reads TGTGCCAGCAGCCCGGGCCTTGGGGGGGGCCATGAGACCCAGTACTTC. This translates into CASSPGLGGGHETQYF.

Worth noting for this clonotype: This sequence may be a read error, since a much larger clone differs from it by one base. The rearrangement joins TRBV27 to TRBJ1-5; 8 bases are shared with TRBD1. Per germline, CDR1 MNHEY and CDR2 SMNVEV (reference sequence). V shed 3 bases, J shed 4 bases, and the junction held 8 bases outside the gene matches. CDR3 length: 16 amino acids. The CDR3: CASSFSGGASNQPQHF. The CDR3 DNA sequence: TGTGCCAGCAGTTTCTCAGGGGGCGCATCAAATCAGCCCCAGCATTTT.

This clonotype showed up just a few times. CDR3 sequence: CASSSARSGTTSYEQYF. The CDR3 nucleotides read TGTGCCAGCAGCTCCGCTCGATCCGGGACTACCTCCTACGAGCAGTACTTC. The rearrangement links TRBV7-2 to TRBJ2-7; 7 positions agree with TRBD2. Trimming took 4 bases from V and 0 from J; bases not matched to a gene: 12. This CDR3 contains 17 residues. Germline CDR1 is SGHTA and CDR2 is FQGNSA. Based on the CDR3 plus reference TRBV7-2 and TRBJ2-7, the full variable domain is GAGVSQSPSNKVTEKGKDVELRCDPISGHTALYWYRQSLGQGLEFLIYFQGNSAPDKSGLPSDRFSAERTGGSVSTLTIQRTQQEDSAVYLCASSSARSGTTSYEQYFGPGTRLTVT.

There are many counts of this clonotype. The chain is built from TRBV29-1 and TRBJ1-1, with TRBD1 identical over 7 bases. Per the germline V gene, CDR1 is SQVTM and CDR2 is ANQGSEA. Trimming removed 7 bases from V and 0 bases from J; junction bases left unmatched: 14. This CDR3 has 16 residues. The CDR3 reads CSADVGSDRLNTEAFF. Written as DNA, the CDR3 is TGCAGCGCAGACGTGGGCTCGGACAGGCTGAACACTGAAGCTTTCTTT.

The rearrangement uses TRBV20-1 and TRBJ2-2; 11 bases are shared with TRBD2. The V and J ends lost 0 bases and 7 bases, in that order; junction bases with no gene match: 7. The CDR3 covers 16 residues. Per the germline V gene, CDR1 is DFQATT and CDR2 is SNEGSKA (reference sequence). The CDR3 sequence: CSARDRLAGGLGELFF. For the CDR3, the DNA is TGCAGTGCTAGAGATCGGCTAGCGGGGGGCCTCGGGGAGCTGTTTTTT.

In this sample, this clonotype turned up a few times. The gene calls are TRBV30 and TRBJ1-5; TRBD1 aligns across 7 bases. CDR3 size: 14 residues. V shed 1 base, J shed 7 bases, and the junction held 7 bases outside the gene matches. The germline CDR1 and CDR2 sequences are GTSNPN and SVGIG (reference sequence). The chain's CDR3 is CAWSAIGQEQPQHF. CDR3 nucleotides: TGTGCCTGGAGTGCAATAGGACAGGAGCAGCCCCAGCATTTT.

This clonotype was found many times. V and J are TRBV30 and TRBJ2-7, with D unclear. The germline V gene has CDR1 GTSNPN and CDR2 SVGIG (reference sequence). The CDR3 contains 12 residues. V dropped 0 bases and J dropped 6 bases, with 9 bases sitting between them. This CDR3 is CAWSVQGREQYF. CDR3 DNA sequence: TGTGCCTGGAGTGTACAAGGTCGCGAGCAGTACTTC.

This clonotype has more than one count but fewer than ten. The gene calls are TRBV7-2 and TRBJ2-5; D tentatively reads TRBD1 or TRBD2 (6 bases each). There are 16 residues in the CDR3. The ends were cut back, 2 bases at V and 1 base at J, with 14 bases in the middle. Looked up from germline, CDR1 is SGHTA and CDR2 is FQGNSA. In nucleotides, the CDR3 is TGTGCCAGCAGCTTATTTTACGGGGGCGTCCAAGAGACCCAGTACTTC. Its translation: CASSLFYGGVQETQYF.